A selection of T cell receptor beta chains follows, all from one sample in a study of blood T cell repertoires in COVID-19. Using immunoSEQ multiplex PCR, the repertoire was profiled, and TCRdb retains in-frame clones only, with some absent. The data show about 150,000 clones, around 88% seen once. Sequenced input: peripheral blood. These receptor sequences come from a human donor in a cohort sampled during active COVID-19. Both conserved end residues are trimmed from each CDR3.

>TRBV19|TRBJ1-5
ASSTDRGNQPQH
>TRBV28|TRBJ2-3
ASSFSPTLAGDGTQY
>TRBV14|TRBJ2-7
ASSQGLGLAEKEQY
>TRBV6-5|TRBJ2-7
ASSRTSDTYEQY
>TRBV29-1|TRBJ1-1
SAATQGGKNTEAF
>TRBV7-3|TRBJ2-5
ASSSGGEYQETQY
>TRBV5-4|TRBJ1-1
ASSSETGNTEAF
>TRBV10-1|TRBJ2-7
ASSGTSGTGEQY
>TRBV24-1|TRBJ2-1
ATSDIPTTSSYNEQF
>TRBV28|TRBJ1-3
ASTPSGNTIY
>TRBV7-2|TRBJ2-1
ASSSTSGRANEQF
>TRBV28|TRBJ2-2
AFPPDRGWGGELF
>TRBV5-3|TRBJ2-7
ARSLFAEARGFSYEQY
>TRBV6-6|TRBJ2-1
ATNDRGSYNEQF
>TRBV27|TRBJ2-7
ASRPSASYEQY
>TRBV27|TRBJ2-7
ASSPNPGQVDYEQY
>TRBV19|TRBJ1-1
ASSSHGQSRTEAF
>TRBV13|TRBJ2-7
ASSPPTSGALGSYEQY
>TRBV6-2/TRBV6-3|TRBJ2-1
ASSTGRGGYNEQF
>TRBV7-9|TRBJ2-7
ASSSVGYEQY
>TRBV28|TRBJ2-6
ASSPRDRARSGANVLT
>TRBV3-1/TRBV3-2|TRBJ1-4
ASSQHGSGTGRYGLNEKLF
>TRBV28|TRBJ1-2
ASSSRDVTRIDYGYT
>TRBV5-1|TRBJ2-3
ASSSSGGTDTQY
>TRBV12-3/TRBV12-4|TRBJ1-2
ASRTDREHGYT
>TRBV15|TRBJ1-5
ATSRVKEAGTQH
>TRBV7-9|TRBJ2-3
ASSFDSTDTQY
>TRBV2|TRBJ1-1
ASIGVQWAMNTEAF
>TRBV7-3|TRBJ2-2
ASSLETGELF
>TRBV2|TRBJ1-5
ASSEQVVQPQH
>TRBV18|TRBJ1-5
ASSEGPNQPQH
>TRBV28|TRBJ2-7
ASSLIAGSYEQY
>TRBV10-3|TRBJ1-2
AISPGQTNYGYT
>TRBV2|TRBJ1-2
ASRLTGPYGYT
>TRBV6-5|TRBJ1-2
ASSNSPGTGFGYT
>TRBV28|TRBJ1-5
ASSTVYQPQH
>TRBV6-2/TRBV6-3|TRBJ1-1
ASSYGTRAF
>TRBV25-1|TRBJ1-2
ASSEPGINYGYT
>TRBV28|TRBJ1-5
AIARDRGMGNQPQH
>TRBV2|TRBJ2-2
ASTSRDWISTGELF
>TRBV3-1/TRBV3-2|TRBJ2-1
ASSQERVLAGLNEQF
>TRBV25-1|TRBJ2-1
ASSPLGQAFYNEQF
>TRBV6-2/TRBV6-3|TRBJ2-5
ASSLPPGLAGYQETQY
>TRBV6-5|TRBJ2-1
ASMEGTKF
>TRBV27|TRBJ1-6
ASSLFRTGEKNSPLH
>TRBV27|TRBJ2-6
ASSQPGQRFSGANVLT
>TRBV19|TRBJ1-5
ASSRREGNQPQH
>TRBV4-3|TRBJ1-4
ASSQDGDTRLNEKLF
>TRBV12-3/TRBV12-4|TRBJ1-1
ASTPGRNTEAF
>TRBV6-6|TRBJ1-2
ASNRGGQGQGYT
>TRBV6-6|TRBJ2-7
ASSTSGSVYEQY
>TRBV6-2/TRBV6-3|TRBJ1-2
ASSTQGKGNYGYT
>TRBV4-2|TRBJ2-3
ASSRRDWAGASTDTQY
>TRBV24-1|TRBJ1-1
ATQMTGSEAF